The rows below give T cell receptor beta chains drawn from one sample of a study of PD-1 blockade in classical Hodgkin lymphoma. Produced via immunoSEQ multiplex PCR; TCRdb's table is partial and in-frame only. The sample holds some 110,000 clones, roughly nine tenths seen once. Specimen: peripheral blood mononuclear cells (PBMCs), collected before the fourth cycle of nivolumab. These receptors originate from a human donor with classical Hodgkin lymphoma. CDR3s include the opening cysteine and the closing phenylalanine or tryptophan. The D gene is left open where the match is weak. Rows may omit the clone size; those that give it use once, few, many or a size class.

- TRBD1 TRBJ2-7 TRBV14 15 TGTGCCAGCAGCCCCCAGGACAGGGGTTTCTACGAGCAGTACTTC CASSPQDRGFYEQYF
- TRBD1 TRBJ1-1 TRBV5-6 14 TGTGCCAGCAGCTTGTATGCAGGGGGCACTGAAGCTTTCTTT CASSLYAGGTEAFF
once TRBD2 TRBJ2-3 TRBV28 20 TGTGCCAGCAGCCCTCCACTCCCTGCAGAGCGCGGGAGGCCCCCGGATACGCAGTATTTT CASSPPLPAERGRPPDTQYF
- - TRBJ1-1 TRBV6-5 12 TGTGCCAGCAGTCTTGGGGGGGGTGCTGCTTTCTTT CASSLGGGAAFF
- TRBD2 TRBJ2-1 TRBV15 17 TGTGCCACCAGCTCTCGAGCTAGGAGCGGGGGTTTCTCAAGGGAGTTCTTC CATSSRARSGGFSREFF
once - TRBJ2-7 TRBV28 14 TGTGCCAGCAGTACTCCGGGACACATCTACGAGCAGTACTTC CASSTPGHIYEQYF
- TRBD2 TRBJ2-7 TRBV4-1 15 TGCGCCAGCAGCCAACAGGAAGCGGGAGCTTACGAGCAGTACTTC CASSQQEAGAYEQYF
- TRBD2 TRBJ2-7 TRBV7-2 14 TGTGCCAGCAGCAGGACTAGCGGAACCTACGAGCAGTACTTC CASSRTSGTYEQYF
- - TRBJ1-1 TRBV7-2 13 TGTGCCAGCAGCTTAGCACCTCATAGGGAAGCTTTCTTT CASSLAPHREAFF
- - TRBJ1-2 TRBV7-2 13 TGTGCCAGTCGAGGGGTGAGGGGCTATGGCTACACCTTC CASRGVRGYGYTF
- - TRBJ2-2 TRBV27 15 TGTGCCAGCAGTTTTCGTCTACCCAACACCGGGGAGCTGTTTTTT CASSFRLPNTGELFF
- TRBD1 TRBJ2-7 TRBV7-2 16 TGTGCCAGCAGCTTACATCCGGGACAGGTCTATCACGAGCAGTACTTC CASSLHPGQVYHEQYF
- - TRBJ1-2 TRBV5-4 14 TGTGCCAGCAGCCGTGAGGTTTCTAACTATGGCTACACCTTC CASSREVSNYGYTF
- - TRBJ2-7 TRBV11-2 14 TGTGCCAGCAGCTTTTGGCTAATTCCCTACGAGCAGTACTTC CASSFWLIPYEQYF
- TRBD2 TRBJ2-1 TRBV19 13 TGTGCCAGTAGTGGGATAGCGGGTAATGAGCAGTTCTTC CASSGIAGNEQFF
- - TRBJ1-5 TRBV19 16 TGTGCCAGTAGTCCCAGCAAGGGCTATAGCAATCAGCCCCAGCATTTT CASSPSKGYSNQPQHF
- - TRBJ2-2 TRBV7-7 13 TGTGCCAGCAGCCTTCATGAGAGCGGGGAGCTGTTTTTT CASSLHESGELFF
- - TRBJ2-5 TRBV9 15 TGTGCCAGCAGCGTAGACTTGGGGTCCCAAGAGACCCAGTACTTC CASSVDLGSQETQYF
- - TRBJ2-3 TRBV5-1 16 TGCGCCAGCAGCTTGGCCCTGGCCCGGGGCACAGATACGCAGTATTTT CASSLALARGTDTQYF
- TRBD2 TRBJ2-2 TRBV2 15 TGTGCCAGCAAAACTAGCGGTAGTAGGACCGGGGAGCTGTTTTTT CASKTSGSRTGELFF
once TRBD2 TRBJ2-1 TRBV7-9 18 TGTGCCAGCAGCCCGAAGACTAGCGGGACCCAATCCTACAATGAGCAGTTCTTC CASSPKTSGTQSYNEQFF
- - TRBJ2-1 TRBV6-5 15 TGTGCCAGCACCTCCGGGACTTCGTCCTACAATGAGCAGTTCTTC CASTSGTSSYNEQFF
- TRBD1 TRBJ1-2 TRBV28 13 TGTGCCAGCAGCCTACTACAGGGGGTTGGCTACACCTTC CASSLLQGVGYTF
once - TRBJ1-1 TRBV2 16 TGTGCCAGCAGTCCCTACAAGGGGGGGGGTTTCACTGAAGCTTTCTTT CASSPYKGGGFTEAFF
- - TRBJ1-5 TRBV7-9 14 TGTGCCAGCAGCTTTAACAACAGAGATCAGCCCCAGCATTTT CASSFNNRDQPQHF
- - TRBJ2-7 TRBV2 14 TGTGCCAGCAGTGACGACGACCCGGGCTACGAGCAGTACTTC CASSDDDPGYEQYF
- - TRBJ2-5 TRBV4-1 13 TGCGCCAGCAGCCAAGGCGCGATCGAGACCCAGTACTTC CASSQGAIETQYF
- - TRBJ2-7 TRBV28 15 TGTGCCAGCAGTTTATTGCGGCGGGGCCTAAACGAGCAGTACTTC CASSLLRRGLNEQYF
- TRBD2 TRBJ2-7 TRBV7-2 14 TGTGCCAGCAGCACTAGCGGGAGATCTTACGAGCAGTACTTC CASSTSGRSYEQYF
- TRBD1 TRBJ2-5 TRBV2 14 TGTGCCAGCAACCCGGGACAGGGGCGCCCCCCCCAGTACTTC CASNPGQGRPPQYF
- - TRBJ2-7 TRBV25-1 13 TGTGCCAGCAGTGATCACTCTGCCTACGAGCAGTACTTC CASSDHSAYEQYF
- TRBD2 TRBJ2-3 TRBV19 17 TGTGCCAGTAGTAATCCCACGACTAGCGGCATCACAGATACGCAGTATTTT CASSNPTTSGITDTQYF
once TRBD2 TRBJ2-2 TRBV28 13 TGTGCCACCGGGGTGGCGGGAGGCCGGGAGCTGTTTTTT CATGVAGGRELFF
- TRBD1 TRBJ1-2 TRBV29-1 14 TGCAGCGTCCTCTTGGGTTACAGGGGTCATGGCTACACCTTC CSVLLGYRGHGYTF
- - TRBJ1-5 TRBV19 13 TGTGCCAGTAGTGCGGTTTCGGATCAGCCCCAGCATTTT CASSAVSDQPQHF
- TRBD1 TRBJ2-1 TRBV19 16 TGTGCCAGTAGGGGACAGGGAGGGCAGTCGTACAATGAGCAGTTCTTC CASRGQGGQSYNEQFF
- - TRBJ2-1 TRBV5-1 13 TGCGCCAGCAGCCAGGACTACTACAATGAGCAGTTCTTC CASSQDYYNEQFF
- - TRBJ2-7 TRBV25-1 16 TGTGCCAGCAGTGCCCGGGGCCTAACCAGCTCCTACGAGCAGTACTTC CASSARGLTSSYEQYF
once - TRBJ2-3 TRBV2 14 TGTGCCAGCAGTGCACACAACGCCCCAGATACGCAGTATTTT CASSAHNAPDTQYF
- - TRBJ2-7 TRBV10-2 16 TGCGCCAGCAGTGACGAAGGGTACGGGGGCAACGACGAGCAGTACTTC CASSDEGYGGNDEQYF
- - TRBJ1-4 TRBV29-1 11 TGCAGCGTTCTTCGGTTTGAAAAACTGTTTTTT CSVLRFEKLFF
- TRBD1 TRBJ1-1 TRBV9 18 TGTGCCAGCAGCGCCGAGAAGAATTACAGGGGGTTGGAGACTGAAGCTTTCTTT CASSAEKNYRGLETEAFF
- TRBD2 TRBJ2-7 TRBV10-2 12 TGCGCCAGCGAGGGACTAGTGAACGAGCAGTACTTC CASEGLVNEQYF